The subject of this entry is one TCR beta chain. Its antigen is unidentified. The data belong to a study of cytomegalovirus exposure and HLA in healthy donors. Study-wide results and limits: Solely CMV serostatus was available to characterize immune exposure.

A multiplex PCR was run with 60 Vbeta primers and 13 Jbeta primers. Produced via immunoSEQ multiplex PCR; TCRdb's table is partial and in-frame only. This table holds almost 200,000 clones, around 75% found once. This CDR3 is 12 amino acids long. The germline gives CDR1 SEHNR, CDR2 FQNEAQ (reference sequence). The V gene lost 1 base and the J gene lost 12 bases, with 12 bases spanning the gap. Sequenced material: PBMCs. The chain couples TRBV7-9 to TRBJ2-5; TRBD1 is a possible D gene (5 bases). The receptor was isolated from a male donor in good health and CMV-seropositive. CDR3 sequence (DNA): TGTGCCAGCAGCTTAGATAGGGGCGAGAAGTACTTC. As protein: CASSLDRGEKYF.